This TCR beta chain emerged from a study of long-term antiretroviral therapy in people with HIV. Across the whole study: The earliest samples came about a decade before the 2015 immediate-ART recommendation. Overall study findings and caveats: Controls showed broader CDR3 length ranges than did the HIV repertoires. Pre-ART clonal expansion yielded clones that dominated the repertoire at all time points.

About this clone itself: Its antigen is still unknown.

They ran version v3.0 of the immunoSEQ assay at survey level. Here immunoSEQ multiplex PCR was the method, and the copy in TCRdb shows in-frame clones only, minus some. The sample gives some 16,000 clones, about 80% of which show up once; about 22% is in the top ten. Sequenced here: unsorted PBMCs, sampled 2.1 years after starting antiretroviral therapy. This clonotype was obtained from a man aged 35 to 55 with HIV.

Here the CDR3 DNA reads TGTGCCATCAGGGACAGGGACGGGGGAGCAGATACGCAGTATTTT. This gives the protein CAIRDRDGGADTQYF. The chain carries TRBV10-3 and TRBJ2-3; 8 bases are a match to TRBD1. This CDR3 has 15 amino acids. Germline-derived CDR1 and CDR2 are ENHRY and SYGVKD. The junction had 9 bases not matched to a gene; V was cut back by 6 bases and J by 4 bases.